Below are 32 T cell receptor beta chains sequenced from a single sample in a study of regulatory T cells in long-lasting Graves disease (dated by TCRdb to 2020 to 2023). In the paper's terms, the time point label means: persistent/refractory GD, antithyroid drugs over 5 years with positive TRAb. For both TCR sequencing and RNA sequencing, RNA was extracted from PBMCs using TRIzol. Libraries were prepared through multiplex PCR. Data came from an Illumina HiSeq 4000. CDR3 regions were amplified by Arm-PCR with iRepertoire HTBI primers to construct TCR beta libraries. TCRdb ran its own pipeline on the public reads, namely fastp trimming at Q25 and MiXCR clone calling, and kept in-frame beta chains. A single entry per CDR3 protein holds the most common genes and DNA from its merged rows. Within this sample are a few hundred thousand distinct CDR3 sequences, with 20% to 25% of them counted one time only. About a quarter of the sample is taken by the ten largest.

The material was peripheral blood mononuclear cells (PBMCs), obtained when the disease was refractory, from a patient treated with antithyroid drugs. Receptors originate from a female donor with Graves disease.

This clonotype came up many times. J is TRBJ1-1 and V is TRBV6-1; D possibly corresponds to TRBD1 (5 bases). Trimming shortened V by 8 bases and J by 4 bases, and 11 bases separated the two germline ends. The CDR3 runs to 12 residues. Germline assignment: CDR1 MNHNS and CDR2 SASEGT. The DNA for the CDR3 is TGTGCCAGCGCTCGGGGCCCCACTGAAGCTTTCTTT. This codes for CASARGPTEAFF.

This sequence joins TRBV19 and TRBJ2-7; no firm D call. V was shortened by 6 bases and J by 6 bases, with 27 bases between the two germline ends. There are 17 residues in the CDR3. CDR1 is LNHDA and CDR2 is SQIVND in the germline V gene (reference sequence). DNA for the CDR3: TGTGCCAGTAGCCCTGTTATTAGCCTGGTGGGATTGGGCGAGCAGTACTTC. It yields the protein CASSPVISLVGLGEQYF.

This chain uses TRBV10-3 with TRBJ1-5, with TRBD1 as a possible D gene (6 bases). Per the germline V gene, CDR1 is ENHRY and CDR2 is SYGVKD. V was clipped by 6 bases and J by 7 bases, with 19 bases between them. This CDR3 spans 15 amino acids. The CDR3 sequence is CAISEGTPNGQPQHF. The CDR3 coding sequence is TGTGCCATCAGCGAGGGGACACCAAACGGGCAGCCCCAGCATTTT.

The V call is TRBV5-1, the J call TRBJ1-1; 7 nucleotides agree with TRBD1. Germline V gives CDR1 SGHRS, CDR2 YFSETQ. The CDR3 spans 16 residues. J lost 5 bases, V lost 2 bases, and 12 bases had no gene match. The CDR3: CASSLHPGTVGTEAFF. DNA for the CDR3: TGCGCCAGCAGCTTACACCCCGGGACAGTTGGGACTGAAGCTTTCTTT.

V and J are TRBV6-1 and TRBJ2-1, with unresolved D. Trimming took off 7 bases at V and 4 bases at J, with 14 bases between the two ends. Germline loops: CDR1 MNHNS, CDR2 SASEGT. CDR3 length: 14 residues. The CDR3 spells CASTQRVPYNEQFF. The CDR3 DNA is TGTGCCAGCACTCAGCGAGTGCCTTACAATGAGCAGTTCTTC.

This clonotype was counted at least ten times. The genes are TRBV28 and TRBJ2-7, with TRBD2 matching 12 bases. Germline V lookup: CDR1 MDHEN, CDR2 SYDVKM. J gave up 2 bases and V 10 bases, and 6 bases lay outside the gene matches. CDR3 length: 14 residues. Here the CDR3 DNA reads TGTGCCACCAGACTAGCGGGAGTAACCTACGAGCAGTACTTC. Translating it yields CATRLAGVTYEQYF.

This clonotype was found a few times. CDR3 sequence: CASSLSGQGAPEAFF. CDR3 DNA sequence: TGTGCCAGCAGCTTATCCGGACAGGGGGCCCCTGAAGCTTTCTTT. The genes are TRBV7-9 and TRBJ1-1; 11 nucleotides agree with TRBD1. The CDR3 runs 15 residues. In germline, CDR1 is SEHNR, CDR2 FQNEAQ (reference sequence). Trimming cost V 2 bases and J 6 bases; bases outside gene matches: 5.

This chain joins TRBV18 and TRBJ1-2; D is ambiguous. Germline CDR1 and CDR2: KGHSH and LQKENI. The CDR3 spans 13 residues. V was trimmed by 8 bases and J by 5 bases, leaving 15 bases between them. This CDR3 reads CASTRPTEYGYTF. The CDR3 DNA is TGTGCCAGCACCCGCCCGACCGAGTATGGCTACACCTTC.

The table lists this clonotype with many counts. The chain employs TRBV6-1 and TRBJ2-5; D ambiguous. CDR1 and CDR2 (germline): MNHNS, SASEGT. The CDR3 has 13 amino acids. The V and J ends lost 7 bases and 1 base respectively, with 10 bases between them. This CDR3 is CASTRATQETQYF. Here the CDR3 DNA reads TGTGCCAGCACCCGAGCGACCCAAGAGACCCAGTACTTC.

The chain combines TRBV28 with TRBJ1-5, with D perhaps matching TRBD1 (5 bases). Looked up from germline, CDR1 is MDHEN and CDR2 is SYDVKM. The CDR3 is made up of 11 amino acids. The ends were cut back, 1 base at V and 14 bases at J, with 9 bases in the middle. CDR3 bases: TGTGCCAGCAGTTTATTTCAGGGAAAGCATTTT. Translated: CASSLFQGKHF.

This clonotype showed up many times. V gene TRBV28 combines with J gene TRBJ1-1; no definite D call. Germline V gene lookup returns CDR1 MDHEN and CDR2 SYDVKM. This CDR3 has 14 amino acids. The V end was cut by 5 bases, the J end by 6 bases, with 16 bases between. CDR3 residues: CASSPAAVRAEAFF. DNA of the CDR3: TGTGCCAGCAGTCCGGCCGCAGTCCGGGCTGAAGCTTTCTTT. Full variable domain (remainder filled in from reference TRBV28 and TRBJ1-1): DVKVTQSSRYLVKRTGEKVFLECVQDMDHENMFWYRQDPGLGLRLIYFSYDVKMKEKGDIPEGYSVSREKKERFSLILESASTNQTSMYLCASSPAAVRAEAFFGQGTRLTVV.

The chain links TRBV30 to TRBJ2-5; D perhaps matches TRBD2 (6 bases). This CDR3 has 11 residues. The germline V and J ends were trimmed by 5 bases and 5 bases, with 9 bases remaining between them. CDR1 GTSNPN and CDR2 SVGIG come from the germline V gene (reference sequence). This CDR3 reads CAWEGRETQYF. The CDR3 region has the DNA TGTGCCTGGGAGGGGAGGGAGACCCAGTACTTC.

For the CDR3, the DNA is TGTGCCAGCAGTTTGGGGACAGGGGGCCTTAGTGAGCAGTACTTC. Translated, it gives CASSLGTGGLSEQYF. The V gene is TRBV28, the J gene TRBJ2-7, with 12 bases fitting TRBD1. Germline trimming cut 3 bases from V and 7 bases from J; bases unmatched to any gene: 7. The germline V gene encodes CDR1 MDHEN and CDR2 SYDVKM. The CDR3 runs to 15 residues.

The chain recombines TRBV3-1 with TRBJ2-4, with 8 bases fitting TRBD2. In germline, CDR1 is LGHDT, CDR2 YNNKEL (reference sequence). Unmatched junction bases numbered 12, after V lost 2 bases and J lost 0 bases. The CDR3 runs 19 residues. In DNA, the CDR3 is TGTGCCAGCAGCCAATCCGGGACTAGAGGATTATTAGCCAAAAACATTCAGTACTTC. This codes for CASSQSGTRGLLAKNIQYF.

Many counts were recorded for this clonotype. This chain links TRBV28 with TRBJ1-1; 9 bases line up with TRBD1. The germline CDR1 and CDR2 sequences are MDHEN and SYDVKM. The CDR3 is 14 amino acids. After removal of 4 bases from V and 6 bases from J, the junction contained 6 bases not matched to a gene. As DNA, the CDR3 is TGTGCCAGCAGTTCCACAGGGGGCGGGTCTGAAGCTTTCTTT. Translated, it gives CASSSTGGGSEAFF.

For this clonotype: This may come from a read error, since a much larger clone is one base off. The chain recombines TRBV6-9 with TRBJ1-2; unclear D gene. The CDR3 consists of 14 residues. Deletions cut 4 bases from V and 7 bases from J, with 16 bases between. Per germline, CDR1 MNHGY and CDR2 SVAAGI. The CDR3 coding sequence is TGTGCCAGCAGTTGCTCGACCGTCACCTCTGGCTACACCTTC. Amino acid sequence: CASSCSTVTSGYTF.

The V gene is TRBV5-4, the J gene TRBJ2-5, with 7 bases fitting TRBD1. Germline CDR1 and CDR2: SGHNT and YYREEE (reference sequence). The ends lost 2 bases at V and 5 bases at J; junction bases unmatched: 6. The CDR3 is 14 residues long. DNA for the CDR3: TGTGCCAGCAGCTTAGGGGGCACGGGGGAGACCCAGTACTTC. As protein: CASSLGGTGETQYF.

This rearrangement joins TRBV7-6 to TRBJ1-4, with D possibly matching TRBD1 (6 bases). Germline-derived CDR1 and CDR2 are SGHVS and FNYEAQ. The V end lost 0 bases, the J end lost 3 bases, and 14 bases lay between the germline ends. This CDR3 is 17 amino acids long. CDR3 DNA: TGTGCCAGCAGCTTAGCGGCAGGGGCGAGGGCTAATGAAAAACTGTTTTTT. It codes for CASSLAAGARANEKLFF.

The chain combines TRBV25-1 with TRBJ2-7; no clear D gene. V lost 6 bases, J lost 4 bases, and 16 bases lay in between. The CDR3 sequence is 14 residues long. Looked up from germline, CDR1 is MGHDK and CDR2 is SYGVNS. As DNA, the CDR3 is TGTGCCAGCAGCCCGGCAGGCGGTTTTTACGAGCAGTACTTC. It specifies CASSPAGGFYEQYF.

This clonotype was counted ten times or more. The rearrangement uses TRBV6-5 and TRBJ1-1, with D unclear. Germline CDR1 MNHEY, CDR2 SVGAGI. CDR3 length: 15 residues. V lost 2 bases and J lost 0, with 10 bases in between. The CDR3 region has the DNA TGTGCCAGCAGTTACGACAATAGGATGAACACTGAAGCTTTCTTT. Its translation: CASSYDNRMNTEAFF.

This clonotype has a count of ten or more. V usage is TRBV7-9 and J usage is TRBJ2-5, with no clear D. V lost 3 bases and J lost 1, with 3 bases in between. Germline V gene lookup returns CDR1 SEHNR and CDR2 FQNEAQ (reference sequence). The length of the CDR3 is 12 residues. CDR3 loop: CASSLPQETQYF. The CDR3 nucleotides are TGTGCCAGCAGCTTGCCCCAAGAGACCCAGTACTTC.

This clonotype was observed many times. The chain employs TRBV7-2 and TRBJ2-7; no clear D. Germline values: CDR1 SGHTA, CDR2 FQGNSA. With 11 bases removed from V and 6 bases from J, the gap between germline ends came to 11 bases. The CDR3 spans 10 residues. The CDR3 loop is CAGFAREQYF. As DNA, the CDR3 is TGTGCCGGGTTTGCGCGCGAGCAGTACTTC.

This clonotype was observed a few times. The chain is built from TRBV6-1 and TRBJ2-2; D possibly corresponds to TRBD2 (6 bases). Germline CDR1 reads MNHNS; CDR2 reads SASEGT. This CDR3 is built from 16 residues. Trimming cost V 6 bases and J 1 base, with 15 bases left between them. The DNA for the CDR3 is TGTGCCAGCAGAACCCGGGGACTGATGAACACCGGGGAGCTGTTTTTT. It encodes CASRTRGLMNTGELFF.

V usage is TRBV2 and J usage is TRBJ2-7, with 13 bases matching TRBD2. With V trimmed by 6 bases and J by 1 base, 3 bases remained unmatched. Germline CDR1 SNHLY, CDR2 FYNNEI. CDR3 size: 15 residues. CDR3 protein: CASSGTSGKSYEQYF. As DNA, the CDR3 is TGTGCCAGCAGCGGGACTAGCGGGAAATCCTACGAGCAGTACTTC.

The V call is TRBV30, the J call TRBJ1-5, with unresolved D. The germline gives CDR1 GTSNPN, CDR2 SVGIG (reference sequence). The CDR3 is made up of 15 amino acids. V lost 2 bases to trimming and J lost 0 bases, with 11 bases between them. The CDR3 reads CAWSFGEYSNQPQHF. The DNA for the CDR3 is TGTGCCTGGAGTTTCGGGGAATATAGCAATCAGCCCCAGCATTTT.

This clonotype occurred a few times. This chain links TRBV28 with TRBJ2-7, with D perhaps TRBD1 (5 bases). Trimming removed 7 bases at V and 3 bases at J, with 13 bases between. Germline V gives CDR1 MDHEN, CDR2 SYDVKM. CDR3 length equals 13 residues. The CDR3 DNA sequence: TGTGCCAGCACCCGACAGCCACTCTACGAGCAGTACTTC. Translated, it gives CASTRQPLYEQYF.

This clonotype was seen a few times. The chain combines TRBV20-1 with TRBJ2-5, with TRBD2 matching 9 bases. Germline V gene data show CDR1 as DFQATT and CDR2 as SNEGSKA (reference sequence). The CDR3 runs to 13 residues. Trimming took 7 bases from V and 5 from J; bases not matched to a gene: 8. CDR3 amino acids: CSVLSGSFETQYF. Here the CDR3 DNA reads TGCAGTGTCCTTAGCGGGAGTTTCGAGACCCAGTACTTC.

CDR3 bases: TGTGCCTGGAGGCCGCTGAACACTGAAGCTTTCTTT. Translated: CAWRPLNTEAFF. J is TRBJ1-1 and V is TRBV30; D unclear. The CDR3 sequence is 12 residues long. The germline gives CDR1 GTSNPN, CDR2 SVGIG (reference sequence). V shed 3 bases and J shed 0 bases, with 5 bases lying between them.

The V gene is TRBV20-1, the J gene TRBJ2-1, with 9 bases matching TRBD1. From germline, CDR1 is DFQATT and CDR2 SNEGSKA (reference sequence). This CDR3 has 14 amino acids. V shed 1 base, J shed 6 bases, and the junction held 4 bases outside the gene matches. CDR3 sequence (DNA): TGCAGTGCTAGAGGGGGGACAGGGCTCAATGAGCAGTTCTTC. Amino acids: CSARGGTGLNEQFF.

Comments on this clonotype: Relative to the germline gene, one junction end is altered; a read error may explain this. The chain combines TRBV6-2 or TRBV6-3 with TRBJ1-6; D is possibly TRBD1 (6 bases). CDR1 and CDR2 from the germline V gene are MNHEY and SVGEGT. There are 15 residues in the CDR3. CDR3 sequence (DNA): TGTGCCAGCAGATACTGGGACAAAAATAATTCACCCCTCCACTTT. Amino acid sequence: CASRYWDKNNSPLHF.

The chain joins TRBV19 to TRBJ1-2; a weak D match, TRBD1 (6 bases). Per the germline V gene, CDR1 is LNHDA and CDR2 is SQIVND (reference sequence). The CDR3 runs 13 residues. V lost 5 bases and J 8 bases, leaving 15 bases between the germline ends. CDR3 in DNA: TGTGCCAGTAGTCAGGGGTTATTGGCGGGCTACACCTTC. Its protein product is CASSQGLLAGYTF.

This clonotype was counted a few times. This chain joins TRBV6-1 and TRBJ2-5; 7 bases agree with TRBD1. J gave up 2 bases and V 6 bases, and 9 bases lay outside the gene matches. This CDR3 comprises 15 residues. Per germline, CDR1 MNHNS and CDR2 SASEGT. CDR3 sequence: CASSYTGAVQETQYF. The CDR3 DNA is TGTGCCAGCAGCTATACAGGGGCCGTACAAGAGACCCAGTACTTC.